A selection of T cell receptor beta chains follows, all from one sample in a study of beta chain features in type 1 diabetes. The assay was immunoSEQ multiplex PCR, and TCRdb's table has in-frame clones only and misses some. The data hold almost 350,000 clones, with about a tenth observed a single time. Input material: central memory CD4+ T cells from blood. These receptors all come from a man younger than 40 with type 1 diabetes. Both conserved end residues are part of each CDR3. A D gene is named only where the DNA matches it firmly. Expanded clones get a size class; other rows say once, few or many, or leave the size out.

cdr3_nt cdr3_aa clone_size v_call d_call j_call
TGTGCCAGCACCACGGGATCTGGAAACACCATATATTTT CASTTGSGNTIYF NA TRBV6-1 NA TRBJ1-3
TGTGCCAGCAGTCGGGACTCCTACTACGAGCAGTACTTC CASSRDSYYEQYF NA TRBV7-7 NA TRBJ2-7
TGTGCCAGCAGCGTAGTCCCTCGGGGGACTGGAAACACCATATATTTT CASSVVPRGTGNTIYF few TRBV9 NA TRBJ1-3
TGTGCCCAGACACAGGGGTCATTGAGCTCCTACAATGAGCAGTTCTTC CAQTQGSLSSYNEQFF few TRBV30 TRBD1 TRBJ2-1
TGCAGCGTTGGAGGGGAGGAGACCCAGTACTTC CSVGGEETQYF NA TRBV29-1 NA TRBJ2-5
TGTGCCAGCAGTGAAGCTGCCTGGGGGACGCAGTATTTT CASSEAAWGTQYF few TRBV2 NA TRBJ2-3
TGTGCCAGCAGTTCCGGACAGGCCCGCACTGAAGCTTTCTTT CASSSGQARTEAFF few TRBV6-5 TRBD1 TRBJ1-1
TGTGCCAGCAGCCAATCCCCACCCCTAACTGAAGCTTTCTTT CASSQSPPLTEAFF few TRBV16 NA TRBJ1-1
TGTGCCAGTACTCTGAACTCTGGGGCCAACGTCCTGACTTTC CASTLNSGANVLTF NA TRBV19 NA TRBJ2-6
TGCGCCAGCAGCGGCGGGACAGGGCCTCAAGAGACCCAGTACTTC CASSGGTGPQETQYF few TRBV5-1 TRBD1 TRBJ2-5
TGTGCCAGCAGCACCCTTTTACCGGGACGGCTCTATGGCTACACCTTC CASSTLLPGRLYGYTF NA TRBV7-8 NA TRBJ1-2
TGTGCCAGCAGCCCCAAAGGGGGCACCTTAGCCAAAAACATTCAGTACTTC CASSPKGGTLAKNIQYF many TRBV7-2 TRBD1 TRBJ2-4
TGCGCCAGCAGCCAAGGGCGACCGGGTGATTCACCCCTCCACTTT CASSQGRPGDSPLHF NA TRBV4-3 NA TRBJ1-6
TGTGCCAGCAGCTTTGGGGGGGGCAGATCAGATACGCAGTATTTT CASSFGGGRSDTQYF few TRBV5-4 NA TRBJ2-3
TGCGCCAGCAGCTCAGAAGATCGGGGACCAGGGCTCTCCTACGAGCAGTACTTC CASSSEDRGPGLSYEQYF many TRBV5-1 NA TRBJ2-7
TGCAGCGTCCTGGGGGAGTCAGGTGATTCCTACGAGCAGTACTTC CSVLGESGDSYEQYF NA TRBV29-1 NA TRBJ2-7